The next 6 T cell receptor beta chains were all read from a single sample in a study of Ad26.COV2.S vaccination and SARS-CoV-2 variants. Treatment defined: roughly 19 received Ad26.COV2.S at low or high dose, single or two shots; a few received placebo; per-sample allocation not given. All samples were drawn on day 63, counting from the first vaccine or placebo injection. Libraries were prepared by immunoSEQ multiplex PCR; TCRdb keeps only in-frame clonotypes and omits some of them. Of roughly 350,000 clones in the sample, around 86% were seen once. Sequenced material: peripheral blood, taken in a trial of Ad26.COV2.S vaccine versus placebo. Receptor source: a person between 18 and 65 years old who received the Ad26.COV2.S COVID-19 vaccine or a placebo.

The genes are TRBV5-6 and TRBJ1-5, with D maybe TRBD1 (5 bases). Per germline, CDR1 SGHDT and CDR2 YYEEEE. V shed 2 bases and J shed 7 bases, with 13 bases lying between them. The CDR3 totals 14 residues. The CDR3 is CASSFRIQGQPQHF. In nucleotides, the CDR3 is TGTGCCAGCAGCTTTCGAATTCAGGGCCAGCCCCAGCATTTT.

The chain joins TRBV18 to TRBJ1-1, with D perhaps matching TRBD1 (5 bases). Looked up from germline, CDR1 is KGHSH and CDR2 is LQKENI. Trimming pared 3 bases from V and 1 base from J, leaving 12 bases between. CDR3 length equals 15 residues. The CDR3 loop reads CASSPQGPQNTEAFF. Written as DNA, the CDR3 is TGTGCCAGCTCACCCCAGGGCCCCCAGAACACTGAAGCTTTCTTT.

As DNA, the CDR3 is TGCGCCAGCAGCCATGACAGCAGGTTGGACACTGAAGCTTTCTTT. Translating gives CASSHDSRLDTEAFF. The chain employs TRBV4-3 and TRBJ1-1, with D tentatively TRBD1 (5 bases). V gave up 3 bases and J gave up 3 bases, with 14 bases separating them. This CDR3 comprises 15 residues. Germline-derived CDR1 and CDR2 are LGHNA and YSLEER.

V gene TRBV7-2 combines with J gene TRBJ1-1, with D perhaps matching TRBD1 (5 bases). Germline V gene sequence: CDR1 SGHTA, CDR2 FQGNSA. CDR3 length equals 15 residues. Trimming removed 1 base at V and 6 bases at J, with 15 bases between. The CDR3 sequence: CASSLVPGTSPEAFF. CDR3 DNA sequence: TGTGCCAGCAGCTTAGTGCCGGGGACCTCCCCTGAAGCTTTCTTT.

The chain carries TRBV9 and TRBJ1-4, with TRBD1 matching over 9 bases. CDR1 and CDR2 from the germline V gene are SGDLS and YYNGEE. The CDR3 covers 16 residues. With V trimmed by 7 bases and J by 8 bases, 15 bases remained unmatched. CDR3 region: CASSQREGQGREKLFF. CDR3 nucleotide sequence: TGTGCCAGCTCCCAAAGGGAGGGACAGGGAAGGGAAAAACTGTTTTTT. Variable domain in full (rest from reference TRBV9 and TRBJ1-4): DSGVTQTPKHLITATGQRVTLRCSPRSGDLSVYWYQQSLDQGLQFLIQYYNGEERAKGNILERFSAQQFPDLHSELNLSSLELGDSALYFCASSQREGQGREKLFFGSGTQLSVL.

Here the CDR3 reads CAWSVQFGNTQYF. As DNA, the CDR3 is TGTGCCTGGAGTGTACAGTTTGGAAATACGCAGTATTTT. The V call is TRBV30, the J call TRBJ2-3; D is ambiguous. CDR1 and CDR2 (germline): GTSNPN, SVGIG (reference sequence). This CDR3 is built from 13 residues. V was clipped by 0 bases and J by 7 bases, with 11 bases between them. Full variable domain (rest looked up from reference TRBV30 and TRBJ2-3): SQTIHQWPATLVQPVGSPLSLECTVEGTSNPNLYWYRQAAGRGLQLLFYSVGIGQISSEVPQNLSASRPQDRQFILSSKKLLLSDSGFYLCAWSVQFGNTQYFGPGTRLTVL.